One and the same sample provided the 6 T cell receptor beta chains below, sequenced in a study of blood T cell repertoires in COVID-19. TCRdb's copy holds only in-frame clones and misses some; the assay was immunoSEQ multiplex PCR. The sample consists of around 210,000 clones, roughly 85% of them appearing once. Source material: peripheral blood. The receptors derive from a man aged 45-65 years with COVID-19, enrolled during active disease.

J is TRBJ1-2 and V is TRBV18, with 7 bases lining up with TRBD1. CDR1 KGHSH and CDR2 LQKENI come from the germline V gene. The ends lost 1 base at V and 6 bases at J; junction bases unmatched: 5. The CDR3 sequence is 14 residues long. This chain's CDR3 is CASSPRRTGDGYTF. CDR3 nucleotide sequence: TGTGCCAGCTCACCACGGAGGACAGGAGATGGCTACACCTTC.

This clone has a count of ten or more. CDR3 loop: CASRLQGGGYTF. CDR3 bases: TGTGCCAGCAGATTGCAGGGAGGCGGCTACACCTTC. This chain connects TRBV28 to TRBJ1-2, with a tentative D call TRBD1 (5 bases). The CDR3 is 12 amino acids. CDR1 is MDHEN and CDR2 is SYDVKM in the germline V gene. The germline V and J ends were trimmed by 6 bases and 8 bases, with 13 bases remaining between them.

J is TRBJ2-7 and V is TRBV19; the match to TRBD1 covers 10 bases. Germline lookup yields CDR1 LNHDA and CDR2 SQIVND (reference sequence). The CDR3 has 14 residues. J gave up 3 bases and V 9 bases, and 8 bases lay outside the gene matches. The CDR3 reads CASSPGTGVYEQYF. CDR3 DNA sequence: TGTGCCAGCTCCCCCGGGACAGGGGTCTACGAGCAGTACTTC.

This clone appeared once. The chain carries TRBV19 and TRBJ2-1; maybe TRBD2 (5 bases). Germline lookup yields CDR1 LNHDA and CDR2 SQIVND (reference sequence). The germline V and J ends were trimmed by 3 bases and 6 bases, with 12 bases remaining between them. The CDR3 has 14 residues. The CDR3 DNA reads TGTGCCAGTAGTATTCGGGGTTATGGCAATGAGCAGTTCTTC. It yields the protein CASSIRGYGNEQFF.

This clone has just a few counts. The chain is built from TRBV4-1 and TRBJ2-2; 10 nucleotides agree with TRBD1. This CDR3 is built from 15 residues. V was clipped by 3 bases and J by 5 bases; unmatched bases: 3. Germline CDR1 reads MGHRA; CDR2 reads YSYEKL. The CDR3 reads CASSQTGGGTGELFF. CDR3 nucleotide sequence: TGCGCCAGCAGCCAGACAGGGGGCGGTACCGGGGAGCTGTTTTTT.

V gene TRBV6-1 combines with J gene TRBJ1-5; D gene ambiguous. There are 14 residues in the CDR3. V was pared by 2 bases and J by 4 bases, with 9 bases between. Germline V gene data show CDR1 as MNHNS and CDR2 as SASEGT. The CDR3 DNA is TGTGCCAGCAGTGAACTAGCTCCAAATCAGCCCCAGCATTTT. It is translated as CASSELAPNQPQHF.